Below are 9 T cell receptor beta chains sequenced from a single sample in a study of blood T cell repertoires in COVID-19. Produced via immunoSEQ multiplex PCR; TCRdb's table is partial and in-frame only. The sample lists about 250,000 clones, 75% to 90% occurring once. Specimen: peripheral blood. Receptor source: a woman aged 40 to 50 who had recovered from COVID-19.

This rearrangement joins TRBV14 to TRBJ2-1; the D gene is possibly TRBD2 (6 bases). Germline V CDR1 and CDR2: SGHDN, FVKESK. Trimming removed 1 base at V and 8 bases at J, with 12 bases between. CDR3 length equals 14 residues. The CDR3 sequence is CASSQVIGSDEQFF. The CDR3 region has the DNA TGTGCCAGCAGCCAAGTTATCGGGAGTGATGAGCAGTTCTTC.

The genes are TRBV7-2 and TRBJ2-3, with D unresolved. Germline values: CDR1 SGHTA, CDR2 FQGNSA. The CDR3 runs 14 residues. Between the trimmed V and J ends, which lost 8 bases and 2 bases, there was a span of 14 bases. DNA for the CDR3: TGTGCCAGCGCCTACGAACCTTCCACAGATACGCAGTATTTT. This sequence encodes CASAYEPSTDTQYF. The full variable domain, in which reference TRBV7-2 and TRBJ2-3 provide the parts outside the CDR3, is GAGVSQSPSNKVTEKGKDVELRCDPISGHTALYWYRQSLGQGLEFLIYFQGNSAPDKSGLPSDRFSAERTGGSVSTLTIQRTQQEDSAVYLCASAYEPSTDTQYFGPGTRLTVL.

The CDR3, as DNA: TGTGCCAGCTCACCAAACGGGGATTCACCCCTCCACTTT. Translating it yields CASSPNGDSPLHF. The chain uses TRBV18 and TRBJ1-6; D not certain. Germline V gene lookup returns CDR1 KGHSH and CDR2 LQKENI. There are 13 residues in the CDR3. Trimming shortened V by 2 bases and J by 8 bases, and 7 bases separated the two germline ends.

V and J are TRBV5-1 and TRBJ1-5; D unresolved. V dropped 0 bases and J dropped 5 bases, with 6 bases sitting between them. Germline V gene data show CDR1 as SGHRS and CDR2 as YFSETQ. CDR3 length equals 13 residues. The CDR3: CASSLVGDQPQHF. The CDR3 nucleotides read TGCGCCAGCAGCTTGGTCGGGGATCAGCCCCAGCATTTT.

The chain combines TRBV11-3 with TRBJ2-7; 14 bases fit TRBD2. Germline CDR1 reads SGHNT; CDR2 reads YENEEA. This CDR3 comprises 19 residues. V was pared by 3 bases and J by 2 bases, with 12 bases of the junction left unmatched. The CDR3 sequence: CASSLERGLAGVGAYEQYF. The CDR3, as DNA: TGTGCCAGCAGCTTGGAACGGGGACTAGCGGGAGTGGGGGCCTACGAGCAGTACTTC.

This chain connects TRBV5-1 to TRBJ2-3; 7 positions match TRBD1. V trimming: 2 bases; J trimming: 3 bases; junction bases outside the gene matches: 3. CDR3 length equals 14 residues. Germline V gives CDR1 SGHRS, CDR2 YFSETQ. CDR3 bases: TGCGCCAGCAGCTTACCACAGGGGACAGATACGCAGTATTTT. This gives the protein CASSLPQGTDTQYF.

J is TRBJ2-3 and V is TRBV29-1, with 9 bases identical to TRBD2. The CDR3 spans 15 residues. Germline CDR1 is SQVTM and CDR2 is ANQGSEA. J lost 0 bases, V lost 2 bases, and 3 bases had no gene match. DNA of the CDR3: TGCAGCGTTGAAAGCGGGAGGACTAGCACAGATACGCAGTATTTT. It is translated as CSVESGRTSTDTQYF.

The chain uses TRBV7-9 and TRBJ1-1; 8 nucleotides line up with TRBD1. The CDR3 loop spans 14 amino acids. From germline, CDR1 is SEHNR and CDR2 FQNEAQ (reference sequence). V shed 1 base and J 5 bases; nucleotides not matched to a gene: 3. CDR3 protein: CASSLGTGQTEAFF. In DNA, the CDR3 is TGTGCCAGCAGCTTAGGGACAGGGCAAACTGAAGCTTTCTTT.

This chain joins TRBV5-1 and TRBJ2-1; 7 nucleotides align to TRBD2. J lost 8 bases, V lost 0 bases, and 11 bases had no gene match. CDR1 is SGHRS and CDR2 is YFSETQ in the germline V gene. The CDR3 extends over 16 amino acids. The CDR3 region has the DNA TGCGCCAGCAGCTTGGTCGGGACTAAGGGGTTTGATGAGCAGTTCTTC. Amino acids: CASSLVGTKGFDEQFF. Using reference TRBV5-1 and TRBJ2-1 for the parts outside the CDR3, the full variable domain is KAGVTQTPRYLIKTRGQQVTLSCSPISGHRSVSWYQQTPGQGLQFLFEYFSETQRNKGNFPGRFSGRQFSNSRSEMNVSTLELGDSALYLCASSLVGTKGFDEQFFGPGTRLTVL.